These 30 T cell receptor beta chains share one sample of origin, sequenced in a study of blood T cell repertoires in COVID-19 (dated by TCRdb to about 2020). The receptor library was made with the immunoSEQ multiplex PCR assay. Entries here come from immuneACCESS through TCRdb and include only in-frame sequences with V and J called. Some clones fail to appear in such tables; in the studies checked, an unresolved V gene covers under half of the shortfall, and the cause of the remainder is unknown. This sample lists 200,000 to 250,000 clones; 83% were detected once. Of the sample, roughly 1.3% falls within the top ten clones. The sample was peripheral blood. These TCRs come from a woman aged 30 to 39 with COVID-19, enrolled during active disease.

The V call is TRBV7-6, the J call TRBJ2-3; D unclear. Germline V lookup: CDR1 SGHVS, CDR2 FNYEAQ. V was clipped by 5 bases and J by 0 bases, with 15 bases between them. This CDR3 is built from 16 residues. This chain's CDR3 is CASSPGATTSTDTQYF. The DNA of the CDR3 is TGTGCCAGCAGCCCCGGAGCCACTACTAGCACAGATACGCAGTATTTT. Complete variable domain (other parts from reference TRBV7-6 and TRBJ2-3): GAGVSQSPRYKVTKRGQDVALRCDPISGHVSLYWYRQALGQGPEFLTYFNYEAQQDKSGLPNDRFSAERPEGSISTLTIQRTEQRDSAMYRCASSPGATTSTDTQYFGPGTRLTVL.

The CDR3 DNA reads TGTGCCAGTAAAACGGGACAGGGGGGGACTGAAGCTTTCTTT. Encoded protein: CASKTGQGGTEAFF. The rearrangement links TRBV19 to TRBJ1-1; 11 positions agree with TRBD1. CDR3 length equals 14 residues. With 7 bases clipped from V and 5 bases from J, the junction kept 6 bases outside the gene matches. Germline V gives CDR1 LNHDA, CDR2 SQIVND (reference sequence).

The gene calls are TRBV6-5 and TRBJ2-7; weak D call: TRBD2 (5 bases). The CDR3 length is 13 residues. Germline-derived CDR1 and CDR2 are MNHEY and SVGAGI. V lost 5 bases and J lost 6, with 14 bases in between. CDR3 DNA sequence: TGTGCCAGCAGTACTGACTACCTAGGCGAGCAGTACTTC. As protein: CASSTDYLGEQYF.

The chain carries TRBV7-3 and TRBJ2-1, with a tentative D call TRBD2 (6 bases). CDR1 is SGHTA, CDR2 FQGTGA, per germline. The CDR3 has 14 residues. V was pared by 1 base and J by 8 bases, with 12 bases between. As DNA, the CDR3 is TGTGCCAGCAGCTTAAATGGGGGGAAGGATGAGCAGTTCTTC. Protein product: CASSLNGGKDEQFF.

This sequence joins TRBV27 and TRBJ2-2; possibly TRBD2 for D (5 bases). With 5 bases removed from V and 4 bases from J, the gap between germline ends came to 17 bases. The germline gives CDR1 MNHEY, CDR2 SMNVEV (reference sequence). CDR3 length: 16 amino acids. The CDR3 region has the DNA TGTGCCAGCAGTCGGTCCCGGGGAGATAGCACCGGGGAGCTGTTTTTT. Translated: CASSRSRGDSTGELFF.

Concerning this clone itself: A junction boundary mismatches the germline segment, possibly from a read error. The chain combines TRBV7-9 with TRBJ1-3; no definite D call. Per germline, CDR1 SEHNR and CDR2 FQNEAQ (reference sequence). CDR3 length equals 9 residues. The CDR3 DNA sequence: TGTGCCAGCAGCTTTGAACAAGATTTT. Amino acids: CASSFEQDF.

This CDR3 reads CASSTPGQSYEQYF. In DNA form, the CDR3 reads TGTGCCAGCAGTACTCCGGGACAGTCCTACGAGCAGTACTTC. The chain links TRBV6-5 to TRBJ2-7; 7 positions agree with TRBD1. CDR1 and CDR2 (germline): MNHEY, SVGAGI. The CDR3 is 14 residues long. Trimming cost V 5 bases and J 1 base; bases outside gene matches: 5.

The chain links TRBV7-2 to TRBJ1-1; D unclear. The CDR3 loop spans 14 amino acids. From germline, CDR1 is SGHTA and CDR2 FQGNSA. V was pared by 1 base and J by 1 base, with 7 bases between. The CDR3: CASSLDSTNTEAFF. CDR3 in DNA: TGTGCCAGCAGCTTAGATAGCACGAACACTGAAGCTTTCTTT. Full variable domain (missing parts from reference TRBV7-2 and TRBJ1-1): GAGVSQSPSNKVTEKGKDVELRCDPISGHTALYWYRQSLGQGLEFLIYFQGNSAPDKSGLPSDRFSAERTGGSVSTLTIQRTQQEDSAVYLCASSLDSTNTEAFFGQGTRLTVV.

DNA for the CDR3: TGTGCCATCAGTGAGACTCCGCGGGAAGACTATGGCTACACCTTC. Its translation is CAISETPREDYGYTF. The V and J genes are TRBV10-3 and TRBJ1-2, with D unclear. There are 15 residues in the CDR3. Per the germline V gene, CDR1 is ENHRY and CDR2 is SYGVKD. The V end lost 2 bases, the J end lost 3 bases, and 13 bases lay between the germline ends.

The gene calls are TRBV9 and TRBJ1-6; 11 positions match TRBD1. Germline CDR1 and CDR2: SGDLS and YYNGEE. The V gene end was trimmed by 6 bases and the J gene end by 5 bases; junction bases not matched to a gene: 4. This CDR3 has 15 amino acids. CDR3 region: CASNKDRGHNSPLHF. The CDR3, as DNA: TGTGCCAGCAATAAGGACAGGGGGCATAATTCACCCCTCCACTTT.

V and J are TRBV19 and TRBJ2-5; possible D gene TRBD1, 6 bases. Germline V gene sequence: CDR1 LNHDA, CDR2 SQIVND (reference sequence). The CDR3 runs 15 residues. Trimming took off 3 bases at V and 7 bases at J, with 18 bases between the two ends. The CDR3 sequence: CASSISAGASGTQYF. In nucleotides, the CDR3 is TGTGCCAGTAGTATCTCGGCAGGGGCCTCGGGGACCCAGTACTTC.

The chain couples TRBV6-6 to TRBJ2-3; the D gene is possibly TRBD1 (5 bases). Germline CDR1 is MNHNY and CDR2 is SVGAGI (reference sequence). CDR3 size: 16 residues. The germline V and J ends were trimmed by 0 bases and 2 bases, with 12 bases remaining between them. The CDR3 spells CASSYSSNRLTDTQYF. The DNA for the CDR3 is TGTGCCAGCAGTTACTCGAGTAACAGGCTCACAGATACGCAGTATTTT.

This clone was seen only a few times. The rearrangement uses TRBV10-3 and TRBJ1-2; 10 bases agree with TRBD1. CDR3 length: 13 residues. Trimming took 5 bases from V and 4 from J; bases not matched to a gene: 1. Looked up from germline, CDR1 is ENHRY and CDR2 is SYGVKD. The CDR3 DNA sequence: TGTGCCATCAGTCGGGACAGGGGCTATGGCTACACCTTC. Its translation: CAISRDRGYGYTF.

V gene TRBV6-6 combines with J gene TRBJ2-7; 10 bases are a match to TRBD2. The CDR3 contains 15 residues. The V gene's germline CDR1 is MNHNY and CDR2 SVGAGI (reference sequence). Losses at the gene ends were 0 bases for V and 2 bases for J; bases not matched to a gene: 1. This CDR3 is CASSYSLAGTYEQYF. The CDR3 region has the DNA TGTGCCAGCAGTTACTCACTAGCGGGGACCTACGAGCAGTACTTC.

This clone has only a few counts. The rearrangement uses TRBV11-2 and TRBJ2-2; TRBD2 aligns across 11 bases. The CDR3 extends over 17 amino acids. The V segment lost 2 bases and the J segment 0 bases; nucleotides outside the gene matches: 2. In germline, CDR1 is SGHAT, CDR2 FQNNGV. CDR3 sequence: CASSLPSGGPNTGELFF. CDR3 bases: TGTGCCAGCAGCTTACCTAGCGGGGGGCCGAACACCGGGGAGCTGTTTTTT.

The chain employs TRBV5-1 and TRBJ1-3; the match to TRBD1 covers 7 bases. Germline lookup yields CDR1 SGHRS and CDR2 YFSETQ. The CDR3 totals 15 residues. V was clipped by 3 bases and J by 1 base; unmatched bases: 4. The CDR3 loop reads CASSYQTGSGNTIYF. CDR3 nucleotides: TGCGCCAGCAGCTACCAGACAGGGTCTGGAAACACCATATATTTT.

The chain combines TRBV14 with TRBJ1-4; a possible D gene is TRBD1 (5 bases). This CDR3 contains 13 residues. CDR1 SGHDN and CDR2 FVKESK come from the germline V gene. Deletions cut 2 bases from V and 8 bases from J, with 9 bases between. As DNA, the CDR3 is TGTGCCAGCAGCCAAAATGGGGCGGAAAAACTGTTTTTT. The encoded protein is CASSQNGAEKLFF.

To note about this clone: Distinct nucleotide sequences in the sample also encode this CDR3. The chain is built from TRBV7-9 and TRBJ2-1; a weak D match, TRBD2 (5 bases). Germline CDR1 SEHNR, CDR2 FQNEAQ (reference sequence). The CDR3 extends over 14 amino acids. Trimming removed 0 bases at V and 2 bases at J, with 5 bases between. CDR3 nucleotides: TGTGCCAGCAGCTTAGCCGGGACCTACAATGAGCAGTTCTTC. Its translation: CASSLAGTYNEQFF.

Here the CDR3 DNA reads TGTGCCAGCAGCCCAGGGTTCTACGAGCAGTACTTC. Amino acids: CASSPGFYEQYF. The chain joins TRBV27 to TRBJ2-7; the D gene is possibly TRBD1 (5 bases). Germline-derived CDR1 and CDR2 are MNHEY and SMNVEV (reference sequence). CDR3 length equals 12 residues. V lost 6 bases, J lost 3 bases, and 9 bases lay in between.

This CDR3 reads CASSRGSGNEQFF. The CDR3 bases are TGTGCCAGCAGTCGGGGGTCAGGCAATGAGCAGTTCTTC. The chain couples TRBV27 to TRBJ2-1; possible D gene TRBD2, 6 bases. The germline V gene has CDR1 MNHEY and CDR2 SMNVEV (reference sequence). The CDR3 contains 13 residues. Trimming took 5 bases from V and 6 from J, leaving 11 bases between them.

The chain couples TRBV10-3 to TRBJ2-7, with 13 bases aligning to TRBD2. Trimming at V came to 2 bases and at J to 12 bases, leaving 7 bases not matched to a gene. The CDR3 totals 14 residues. Germline CDR1 reads ENHRY; CDR2 reads SYGVKD. The DNA of the CDR3 is TGTGCCATCAGTGAGCAACGGACTAGCGGGAGCCTGTACTTC. It encodes CAISEQRTSGSLYF.

This sequence joins TRBV7-3 and TRBJ2-7; 9 nucleotides agree with TRBD1. This CDR3 spans 15 amino acids. CDR1 SGHTA and CDR2 FQGTGA come from the germline V gene. Trimming took 5 bases from V and 0 from J; bases not matched to a gene: 5. CDR3 DNA sequence: TGTGCCAGCAGCCTGATGACAGGGGGCTCCTACGAGCAGTACTTC. It is translated as CASSLMTGGSYEQYF.

CDR3 amino acids: CASSLAGTDRVDSPLHF. CDR3 nucleotide sequence: TGCGCCAGCAGCTTGGCCGGCACGGACAGGGTGGATTCACCCCTCCACTTT. The gene calls are TRBV5-1 and TRBJ1-6; 8 bases map to TRBD1. Germline V lookup: CDR1 SGHRS, CDR2 YFSETQ. This CDR3 has 17 residues. V lost 0 bases and J lost 8; bases outside the gene matches: 10.

The chain combines TRBV6-6 with TRBJ1-6; TRBD1 aligns across 10 bases. This CDR3 region has 16 residues. Germline loops: CDR1 MNHNY, CDR2 SVGAGI (reference sequence). The V and J ends lost 5 bases and 8 bases, in that order; junction bases with no gene match: 9. DNA of the CDR3: TGTGCCAGCAGTCAACTCCTCGGGACAGGGGATTCACCCCTCCACTTT. Amino acid sequence: CASSQLLGTGDSPLHF.

The chain joins TRBV19 to TRBJ1-1; TRBD1 matches at 7 bases. The ends lost 5 bases at V and 6 bases at J; junction bases unmatched: 3. Per germline, CDR1 LNHDA and CDR2 SQIVND (reference sequence). There are 12 residues in the CDR3. CDR3: CASSRDRAEAFF. DNA of the CDR3: TGTGCCAGTAGTCGGGACAGAGCTGAAGCTTTCTTT. The whole variable domain, remainder taken from reference TRBV19 and TRBJ1-1, is DGGITQSPKYLFRKEGQNVTLSCEQNLNHDAMYWYRQDPGQGLRLIYYSQIVNDFQKGDIAEGYSVSREKKESFPLTVTSAQKNPTAFYLCASSRDRAEAFFGQGTRLTVV.

The rearrangement uses TRBV5-1 and TRBJ2-5; 7 bases fit TRBD2. The CDR3 loop spans 13 amino acids. The V segment lost 5 bases and the J segment 3 bases; nucleotides outside the gene matches: 4. Germline lookup yields CDR1 SGHRS and CDR2 YFSETQ. CDR3 loop: CASRLGGEETQYF. Here the CDR3 DNA reads TGCGCCAGCAGACTGGGGGGGGAAGAGACCCAGTACTTC.

The rearrangement links TRBV11-2 to TRBJ2-7, with TRBD1 matching 11 bases. Germline lookup yields CDR1 SGHAT and CDR2 FQNNGV. The CDR3 spans 15 residues. V was pared by 5 bases and J by 7 bases, with 10 bases of the junction left unmatched. The CDR3 sequence is CASSKDRGPAGEQYF. As DNA, the CDR3 is TGTGCCAGCAGCAAGGACAGGGGGCCCGCAGGGGAGCAGTACTTC.

The chain joins TRBV29-1 to TRBJ2-1; 14 nucleotides match TRBD2. The germline V gene encodes CDR1 SQVTM and CDR2 ANQGSEA. After removal of 7 bases from V and 6 bases from J, the junction contained 2 bases not matched to a gene. The CDR3 has 13 amino acids. CDR3 protein: CSGGLAGANEQFF. CDR3 sequence (DNA): TGCAGCGGGGGACTAGCGGGAGCCAATGAGCAGTTCTTC.

This chain connects TRBV7-9 to TRBJ2-5, with 14 bases that match TRBD2. V lost 4 bases, J lost 5 bases, and 12 bases stayed unmatched. In germline, CDR1 is SEHNR, CDR2 FQNEAQ (reference sequence). The CDR3 spans 18 residues. CDR3 loop: CASSSLPGLAGETETQYF. Written as DNA, the CDR3 is TGTGCCAGCAGCTCACTCCCGGGACTAGCGGGAGAGACGGAGACCCAGTACTTC.

The V call is TRBV6-1, the J call TRBJ1-1; 8 bases are shared with TRBD1. J was trimmed by 5 bases and V by 1 base; bases with no gene match: 3. CDR1 and CDR2 (germline): MNHNS, SASEGT. The CDR3 spans 14 residues. CDR3 in DNA: TGTGCCAGCAGTGAAGTGGACAGGGCAACTGAAGCTTTCTTT. It specifies CASSEVDRATEAFF.